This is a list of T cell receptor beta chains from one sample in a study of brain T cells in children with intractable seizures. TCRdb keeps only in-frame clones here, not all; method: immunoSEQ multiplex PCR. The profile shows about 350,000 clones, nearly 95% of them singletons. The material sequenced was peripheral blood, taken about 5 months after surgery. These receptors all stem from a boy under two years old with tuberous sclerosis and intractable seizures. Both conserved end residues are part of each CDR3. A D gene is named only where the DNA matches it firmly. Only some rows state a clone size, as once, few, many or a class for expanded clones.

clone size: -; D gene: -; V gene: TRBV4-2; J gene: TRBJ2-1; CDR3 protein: CASSQELGNEQFF; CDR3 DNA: TGTGCCAGCAGCCAAGAGCTGGGAAATGAGCAGTTCTTC
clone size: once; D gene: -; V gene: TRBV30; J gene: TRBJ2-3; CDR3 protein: CAWSQGLRGDTQYF; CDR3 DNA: TGTGCCTGGAGTCAGGGGTTAAGGGGAGATACGCAGTATTTT
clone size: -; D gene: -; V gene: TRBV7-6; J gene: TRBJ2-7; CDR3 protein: CASSSQPTSYEQYF; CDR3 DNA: TGTGCCAGCAGCTCCCAGCCTACTTCCTACGAGCAGTACTTC
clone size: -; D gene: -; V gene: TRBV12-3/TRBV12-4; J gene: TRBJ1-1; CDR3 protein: CASSFRGNTEAFF; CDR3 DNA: TGTGCCAGCAGTTTCCGAGGGAACACTGAAGCTTTCTTT
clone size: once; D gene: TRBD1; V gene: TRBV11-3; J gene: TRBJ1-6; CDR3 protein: CASSSERDRVKGIYSPLHF; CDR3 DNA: TGTGCCAGCAGCTCAGAACGGGACAGGGTTAAGGGGATATATTCACCCCTCCACTTT
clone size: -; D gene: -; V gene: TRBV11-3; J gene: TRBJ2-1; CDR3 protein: CASSLEGYNEQFF; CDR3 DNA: TGTGCCAGCAGCTTAGAAGGCTACAATGAGCAGTTCTTC
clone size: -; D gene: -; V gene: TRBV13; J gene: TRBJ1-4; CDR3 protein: CASSGTGGHEEKLFF; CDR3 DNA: TGTGCCAGCAGTGGAACGGGCGGACATGAGGAAAAACTGTTTTTT
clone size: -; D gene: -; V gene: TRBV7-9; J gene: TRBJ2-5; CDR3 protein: CASSSRTQETQYF; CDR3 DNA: TGTGCCAGCAGCTCGAGAACCCAAGAGACCCAGTACTTC
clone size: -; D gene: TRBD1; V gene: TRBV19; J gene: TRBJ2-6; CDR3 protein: CASPQGQGDPHSGANVLTF; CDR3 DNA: TGTGCCAGTCCCCAGGGACAGGGCGATCCCCACTCTGGGGCCAACGTCCTGACTTTC
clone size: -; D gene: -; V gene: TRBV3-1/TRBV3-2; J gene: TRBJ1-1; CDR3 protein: CASSHGQFRFMNTEAFF; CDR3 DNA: TGTGCCAGCAGTCACGGACAGTTTCGATTCATGAACACTGAAGCTTTCTTT
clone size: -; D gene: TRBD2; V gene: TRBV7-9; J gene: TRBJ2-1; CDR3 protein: CASSLLAGGRDNEQFF; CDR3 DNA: TGTGCCAGCAGCTTACTAGCGGGAGGGCGCGACAATGAGCAGTTCTTC
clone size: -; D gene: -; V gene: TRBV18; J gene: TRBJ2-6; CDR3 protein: CASSPPGAGANVLTF; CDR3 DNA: TGTGCCAGCTCACCACCGGGTGCTGGGGCCAACGTCCTGACTTTC
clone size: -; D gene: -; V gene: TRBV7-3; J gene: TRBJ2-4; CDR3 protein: CASSLHPNLAQYF; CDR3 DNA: TGTGCCAGCAGCTTACACCCGAACCTTGCTCAGTACTTC
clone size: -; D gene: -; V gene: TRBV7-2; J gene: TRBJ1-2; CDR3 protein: CASSLERTYGYTF; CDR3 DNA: TGTGCCAGCAGCTTAGAACGGACCTATGGCTACACCTTC
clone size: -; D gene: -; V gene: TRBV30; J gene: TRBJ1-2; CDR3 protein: CAWSADSDYGYTF; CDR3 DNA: TGTGCCTGGAGTGCGGACAGCGACTATGGCTACACCTTC
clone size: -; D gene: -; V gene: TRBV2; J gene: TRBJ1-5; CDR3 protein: CASSEYWVSNQPQHF; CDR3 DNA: TGTGCCAGCAGTGAATACTGGGTTAGCAATCAGCCCCAGCATTTT
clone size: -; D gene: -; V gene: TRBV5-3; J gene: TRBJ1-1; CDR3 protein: CARSLLAASNTEAFF; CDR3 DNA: TGTGCCAGAAGCTTGTTGGCAGCAAGCAACACTGAAGCTTTCTTT
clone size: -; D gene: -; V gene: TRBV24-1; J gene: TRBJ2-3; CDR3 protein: CATSLGDTQYF; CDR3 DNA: TGTGCCACCTCACTTGGAGATACGCAGTATTTT
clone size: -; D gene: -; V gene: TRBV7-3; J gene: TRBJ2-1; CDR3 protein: CASSLDRTQADEQFF; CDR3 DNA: TGTGCCAGCAGCCTAGACCGGACCCAAGCGGATGAGCAGTTCTTC
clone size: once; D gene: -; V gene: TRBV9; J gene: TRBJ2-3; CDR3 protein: CASSPRGFLTDTQYF; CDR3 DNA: TGTGCCAGCAGCCCTCGGGGTTTCCTCACAGATACGCAGTATTTT
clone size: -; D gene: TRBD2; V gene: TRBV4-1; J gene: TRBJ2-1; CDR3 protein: CASSQGEKLAAEQFF; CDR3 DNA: TGCGCCAGCAGCCAAGGGGAGAAACTAGCGGCTGAGCAGTTCTTC
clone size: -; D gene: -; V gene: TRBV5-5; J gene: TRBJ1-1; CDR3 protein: CASSLEAGLTEAFF; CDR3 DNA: TGTGCCAGCAGCTTGGAGGCAGGGCTGACTGAAGCTTTCTTT
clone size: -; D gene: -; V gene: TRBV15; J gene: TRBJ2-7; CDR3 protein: CATSRVARGEGEQYF; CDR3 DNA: TGTGCCACCAGCAGAGTGGCCAGGGGAGAGGGCGAGCAGTACTTC
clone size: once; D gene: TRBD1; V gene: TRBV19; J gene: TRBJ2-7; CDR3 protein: CASSTTGTGVYEQYF; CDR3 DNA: TGTGCCAGTAGCACCACCGGGACAGGGGTCTACGAGCAGTACTTC
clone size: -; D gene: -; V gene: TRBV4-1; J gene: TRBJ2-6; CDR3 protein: CASSQEQGIGFVSGANVLTF; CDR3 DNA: TGCGCCAGCAGCCAAGAGCAGGGAATCGGTTTTGTGTCTGGGGCCAACGTCCTGACTTTC
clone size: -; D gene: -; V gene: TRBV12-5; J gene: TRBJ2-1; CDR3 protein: CASGLEANEQFF; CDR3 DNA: TGTGCTAGTGGTTTAGAGGCTAATGAGCAGTTCTTC
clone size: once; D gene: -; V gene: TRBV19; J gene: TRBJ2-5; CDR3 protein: CASSPGAQRQETQYF; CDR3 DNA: TGTGCCAGTAGCCCGGGAGCGCAGAGACAAGAGACCCAGTACTTC
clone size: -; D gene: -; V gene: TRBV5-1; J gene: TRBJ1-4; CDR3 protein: CASSPMGRGNEKLFF; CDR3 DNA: TGCGCCAGCAGCCCAATGGGGAGGGGTAATGAAAAACTGTTTTTT
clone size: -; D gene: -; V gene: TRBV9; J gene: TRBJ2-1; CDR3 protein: CASSVDTNSYNEQFF; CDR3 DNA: TGTGCCAGCAGCGTAGACACTAACTCCTACAATGAGCAGTTCTTC
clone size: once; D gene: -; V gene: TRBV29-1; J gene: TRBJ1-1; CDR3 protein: CSVAGSHTEAFF; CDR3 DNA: TGCAGCGTTGCCGGCAGCCACACTGAAGCTTTCTTT
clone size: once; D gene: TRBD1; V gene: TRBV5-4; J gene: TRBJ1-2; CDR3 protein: CASTIPGQGAYGYTF; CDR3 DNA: TGTGCCAGCACCATTCCGGGACAGGGGGCCTATGGCTACACCTTC
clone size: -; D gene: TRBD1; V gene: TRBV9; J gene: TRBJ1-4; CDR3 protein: CASSIRDRGNEKLFF; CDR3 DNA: TGTGCCAGCAGCATCCGGGACAGGGGTAATGAAAAACTGTTTTTT
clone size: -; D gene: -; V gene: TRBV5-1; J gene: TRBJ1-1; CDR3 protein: CASSADRQAFF; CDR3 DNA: TGCGCCAGCAGCGCAGACAGGCAAGCTTTCTTT